The present TCR beta chain was sequenced within a study of T cells in tuberculosis listed by TCRdb under 2018. Background for the entire study: In the study, CD1B tetramers and high-throughput TCR immunosequencing were combined to characterize T cells specific for the mycobacterial lipid antigen glucose monomycolate (GMM).

Because TCR-alpha and TCR-beta chains were sequenced unpaired, no information on chain pairing was available. The immunoSEQ multiplex PCR assay was used to generate TCR libraries, with TCR-beta and/or TCR-alpha/delta assays applied to each sample. Amplified TCR libraries were sequenced on the Illumina high-throughput platform. As for how the authors treated the data: Clustering and dimensionality reduction were performed using pairwise TCRdist distances among GMM-specific receptors from ex vivo sorted or in vitro expanded T cells. Sequence motifs defined by gene usage and CDR3 content were checked for enrichment by comparing tetramer-positive and tetramer-negative populations. Drawn from immuneACCESS, this table holds only the in-frame rearrangements with V and J called that TCRdb kept. Clones are partly lost; checked studies trace under half to an unresolved V gene and leave the rest unexplained. V and J calls and clone size are as listed in that table; D and trimming were resolved from the DNA. Present in this sample are approximately 100,000 clones, more than 75% of which were seen just once. 1.5% to 2% of the sample goes to the ten largest clones.

On this clone: Per-base quality was not reported, and no clone a single base away is much larger than it.

Reading from cysteine to phenylalanine, the CDR3 counts 14 amino acids. The entry retains the CDR3 DNA only, 42 bases that are in frame from base 1. The germline V gene gives CDR1 as MDHEN and CDR2 as SYDVKM. The junction carries 11 bases between V and J, which are trimmed by 3 bases and 8 bases respectively. After being thawed and rested overnight, PBMC were stained with GMM-loaded CD1B tetramer, a Live/Dead dye and anti-CD3, and were then sorted on a FACS Aria II. C32 glucose monomycolate purified from Rhodococcus equi was loaded onto CD1B tetramers. Before cryopreservation, the PBMC used for tetramer sorting had been depleted of CD14-expressing monocytes as part of a separate study. From each donor, about 90,000 tetramer-negative cells were sorted and analyzed together with the tetramer-positive cells. GMM-loaded CD1B tetramers were used to sort antigen-specific T cells from a handful of healthy South African adults.

Findings and caveats that apply to the study as a whole: T cells that bind the CD1B-GMM tetramer with low affinity may have been missed by the stringent sort gate.

Material for sequencing was CD1b-GMM tetramer-negative cells sorted from PBMCs. The cell subset or site label of this sample denotes: T cells not binding CD1B-GMM tetramer, sorted from same donor. The sequence derives from an adult woman with latent tuberculosis. The rearrangement joined TRBV28 to TRBJ1-6, with a tentative D gene TRBD1 over 5 matching bases. CDR3 reads: CASSLTDSDSPLHF. The DNA reads as follows: TGTGCCAGCAGTTTGACAGATTCGGATTCACCCCTCCACTTT.